This TCR beta chain stems from a study of memory CD4+ T cells and cytomegalovirus serostatus. Study-wide background: Of the healthy Belgian adults, 9 were CMV seropositive and 20 to 30 seronegative.

Single viable CD3+CD4+CD8-CD45RO+ cells were sorted as the memory CD4+ T cells. CD4+ T cells were isolated by positive magnetic selection. Germline CDR1 and CDR2: LNHNV and YYDKDF (reference sequence). Unmatched junction bases numbered 8, after V lost 1 base and J lost 2 bases. The CDR3 has 18 amino acids. Original handling: After removing out-of-frame reads, under 2.5 million distinct TCRbeta sequences remained. Measured with immunoSEQ multiplex PCR; TCRdb has only the in-frame clones, and not every one. V and J calls plus clone size are reproduced from that table; the DNA served to infer D and trimming. The repertoire holds about 56,000 clones, with about 81% as singletons.

The sample consisted of memory CD4+ T cells from blood. This TCR derives from an adult in good health and CMV-seronegative. The rearrangement uses TRBV15 and TRBJ1-5, with 10 nucleotides matching TRBD1. CDR3 amino acids: CATSRARQGAQGNQPQHF. In nucleotides, the CDR3 is TGTGCCACCAGCAGAGCACGACAGGGGGCGCAGGGCAATCAGCCCCAGCATTTT.